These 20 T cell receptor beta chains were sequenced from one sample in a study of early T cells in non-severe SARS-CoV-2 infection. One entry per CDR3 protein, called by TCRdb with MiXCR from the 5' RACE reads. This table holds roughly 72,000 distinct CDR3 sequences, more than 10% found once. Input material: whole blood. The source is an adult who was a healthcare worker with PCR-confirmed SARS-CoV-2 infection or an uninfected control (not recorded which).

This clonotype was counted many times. The CDR3 region is CASSGDLENTGELFF. CDR3 coding DNA: TGTGCCAGCAGTGGGGACCTAGAGAACACCGGGGAGCTGTTTTTT. The genes are TRBV6-1 and TRBJ2-2, with D perhaps assigned TRBD1 or TRBD2 (5 bases each). Deletions cut 4 bases from V and 1 base from J, with 10 bases between. The CDR3 runs to 15 residues. Germline V gives CDR1 MNHNS, CDR2 SASEGT.

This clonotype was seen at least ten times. The CDR3 here is CASSYSGSGGGNEQFF. The CDR3 region has the DNA TGTGCCAGCAGTTACTCCGGTAGCGGGGGAGGAAATGAGCAGTTCTTC. This chain links TRBV6-2 or TRBV6-3 with TRBJ2-1; 9 bases line up with TRBD2. The J segment lost 7 bases and the V segment lost 0 bases, leaving 7 bases of the junction unmatched. This CDR3 region has 16 residues. In germline, CDR1 is MNHEY, CDR2 SVGEGT.

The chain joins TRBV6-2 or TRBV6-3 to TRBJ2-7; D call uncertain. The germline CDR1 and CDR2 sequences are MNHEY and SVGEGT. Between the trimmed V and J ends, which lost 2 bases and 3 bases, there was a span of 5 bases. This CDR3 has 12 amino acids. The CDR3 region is CASSYRHYEQYF. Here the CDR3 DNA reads TGTGCCAGCAGTTACCGTCACTACGAGCAGTACTTC.

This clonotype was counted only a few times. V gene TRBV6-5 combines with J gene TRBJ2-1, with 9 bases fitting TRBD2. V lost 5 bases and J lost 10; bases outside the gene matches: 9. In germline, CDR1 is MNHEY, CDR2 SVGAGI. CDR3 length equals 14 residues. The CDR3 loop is CASSLAGAGGEQFF. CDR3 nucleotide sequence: TGTGCCAGCAGTCTTGCTGGGGCGGGAGGGGAGCAGTTCTTC.

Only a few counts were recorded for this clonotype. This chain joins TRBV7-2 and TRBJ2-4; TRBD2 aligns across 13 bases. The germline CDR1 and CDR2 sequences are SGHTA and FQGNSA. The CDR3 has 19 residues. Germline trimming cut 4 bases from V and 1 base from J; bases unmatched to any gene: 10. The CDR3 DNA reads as TGTGCCAGCAGCTCCGCCGGACTAGCGGGAGCAGTGGCCAAAAACATTCAGTACTTC. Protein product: CASSSAGLAGAVAKNIQYF.

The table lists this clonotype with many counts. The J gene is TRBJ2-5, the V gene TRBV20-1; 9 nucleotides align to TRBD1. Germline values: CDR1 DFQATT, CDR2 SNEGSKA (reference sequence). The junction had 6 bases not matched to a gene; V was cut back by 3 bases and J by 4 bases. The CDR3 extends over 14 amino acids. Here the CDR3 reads CSASLGQGGETQYF. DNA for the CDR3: TGCAGTGCTAGTTTGGGACAGGGAGGAGAGACCCAGTACTTC.

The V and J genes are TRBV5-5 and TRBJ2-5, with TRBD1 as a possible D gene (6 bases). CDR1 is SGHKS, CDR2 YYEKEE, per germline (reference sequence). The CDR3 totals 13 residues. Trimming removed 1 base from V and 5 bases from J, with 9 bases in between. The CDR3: CASSLTGTETQYF. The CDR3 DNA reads TGTGCCAGCAGCTTGACAGGGACCGAGACCCAGTACTTC.

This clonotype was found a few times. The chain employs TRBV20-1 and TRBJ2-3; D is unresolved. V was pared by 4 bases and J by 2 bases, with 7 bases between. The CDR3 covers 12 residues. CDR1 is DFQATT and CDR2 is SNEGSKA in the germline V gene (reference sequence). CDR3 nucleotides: TGCAGTGCTAAGGGCCTCACAGATACGCAGTATTTT. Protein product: CSAKGLTDTQYF.

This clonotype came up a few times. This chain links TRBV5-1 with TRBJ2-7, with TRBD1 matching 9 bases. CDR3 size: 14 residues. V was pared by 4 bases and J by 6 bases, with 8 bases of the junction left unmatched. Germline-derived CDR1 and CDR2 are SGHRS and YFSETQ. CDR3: CASSDYRGLGEQYF. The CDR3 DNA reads TGCGCCAGCAGCGATTACAGGGGGCTCGGCGAGCAGTACTTC.

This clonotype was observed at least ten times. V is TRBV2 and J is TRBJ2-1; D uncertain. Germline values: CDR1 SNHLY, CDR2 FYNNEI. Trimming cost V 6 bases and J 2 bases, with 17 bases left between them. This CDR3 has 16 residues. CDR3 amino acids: CASSLRTLTAYNEQFF. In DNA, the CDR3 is TGTGCCAGCAGCCTCCGGACGTTAACGGCCTACAATGAGCAGTTCTTC.

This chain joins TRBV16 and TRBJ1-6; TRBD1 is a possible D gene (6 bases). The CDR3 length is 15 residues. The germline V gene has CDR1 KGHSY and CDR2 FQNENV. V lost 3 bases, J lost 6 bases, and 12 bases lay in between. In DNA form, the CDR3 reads TGTGCCAGCAGCCAGATAAAGGGGGGTAATTCACCCCTCCACTTT. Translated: CASSQIKGGNSPLHF. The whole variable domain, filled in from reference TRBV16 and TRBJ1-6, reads GEEVAQTPKHLVRGEGQKAKLYCAPIKGHSYVFWYQQVLKNEFKFLISFQNENVFDETGMPKERFSAKCLPNSPCSLEIQATKLEDSAVYFCASSQIKGGNSPLHFGNGTRLTVT.

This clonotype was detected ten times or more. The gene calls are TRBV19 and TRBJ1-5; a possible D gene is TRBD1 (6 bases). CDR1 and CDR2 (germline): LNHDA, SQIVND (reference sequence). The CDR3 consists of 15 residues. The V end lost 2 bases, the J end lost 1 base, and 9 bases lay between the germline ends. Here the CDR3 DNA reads TGTGCCAGTAGTATATATGGACAGAGCAATCAGCCCCAGCATTTT. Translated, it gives CASSIYGQSNQPQHF.

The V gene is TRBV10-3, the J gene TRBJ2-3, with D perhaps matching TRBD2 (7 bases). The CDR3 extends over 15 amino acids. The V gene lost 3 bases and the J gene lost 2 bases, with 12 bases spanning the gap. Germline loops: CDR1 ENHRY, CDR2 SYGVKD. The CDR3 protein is CAISDPRGPTDTQYF. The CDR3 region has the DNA TGTGCCATCAGTGATCCGCGGGGGCCCACAGATACGCAGTATTTT.

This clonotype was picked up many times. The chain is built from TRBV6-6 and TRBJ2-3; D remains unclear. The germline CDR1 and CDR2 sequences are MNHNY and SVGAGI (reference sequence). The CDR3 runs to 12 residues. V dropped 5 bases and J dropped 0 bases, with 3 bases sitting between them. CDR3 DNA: TGTGCCAGCAGTGCTAGCACAGATACGCAGTATTTT. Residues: CASSASTDTQYF.

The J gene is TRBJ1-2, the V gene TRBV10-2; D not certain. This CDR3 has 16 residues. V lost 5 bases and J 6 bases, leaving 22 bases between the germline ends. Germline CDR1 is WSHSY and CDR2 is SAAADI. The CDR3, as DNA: TGCGCCAGCAGTAATACCCGACGGATGGAATACAATGGCTACACCTTC. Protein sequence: CASSNTRRMEYNGYTF.

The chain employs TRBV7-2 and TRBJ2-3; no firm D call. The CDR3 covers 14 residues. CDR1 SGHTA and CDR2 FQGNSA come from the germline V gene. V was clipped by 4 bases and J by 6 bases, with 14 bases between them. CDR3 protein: CASSSLRSVDTQYF. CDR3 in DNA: TGTGCCAGCAGCTCATTAAGGTCTGTGGATACGCAGTATTTT.

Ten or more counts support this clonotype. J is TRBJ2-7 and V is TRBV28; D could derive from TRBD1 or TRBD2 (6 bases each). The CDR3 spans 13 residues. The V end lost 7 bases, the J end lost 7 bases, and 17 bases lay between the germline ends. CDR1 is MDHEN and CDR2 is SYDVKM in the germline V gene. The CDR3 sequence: CASTGAGSREQYF. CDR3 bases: TGTGCCAGCACGGGGGCTGGCTCGCGTGAGCAGTACTTC.

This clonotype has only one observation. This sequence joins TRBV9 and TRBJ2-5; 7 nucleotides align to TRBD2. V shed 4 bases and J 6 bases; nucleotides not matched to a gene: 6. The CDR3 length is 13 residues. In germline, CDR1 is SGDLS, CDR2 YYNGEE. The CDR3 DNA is TGTGCCAGCAGCTCCTCCGGGGGGAAGACCCAGTACTTC. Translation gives CASSSSGGKTQYF.

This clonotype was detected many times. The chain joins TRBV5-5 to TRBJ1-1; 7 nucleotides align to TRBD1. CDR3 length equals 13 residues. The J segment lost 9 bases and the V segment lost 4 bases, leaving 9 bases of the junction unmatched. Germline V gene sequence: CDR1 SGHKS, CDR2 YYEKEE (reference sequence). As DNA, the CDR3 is TGTGCCAGCAGCACCGGGACACAGGGGAAAGCTTTCTTT. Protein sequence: CASSTGTQGKAFF. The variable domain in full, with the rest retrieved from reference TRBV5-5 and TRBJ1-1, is DAGVTQSPTHLIKTRGQQVTLRCSPISGHKSVSWYQQVLGQGPQFIFQYYEKEERGRGNFPDRFSARQFPNYSSELNVNALLLGDSALYLCASSTGTQGKAFFGQGTRLTVV.

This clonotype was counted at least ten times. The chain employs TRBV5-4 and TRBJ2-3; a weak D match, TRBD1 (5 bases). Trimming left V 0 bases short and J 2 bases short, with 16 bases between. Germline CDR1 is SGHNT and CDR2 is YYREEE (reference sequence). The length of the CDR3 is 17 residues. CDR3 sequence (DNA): TGTGCCAGCAGCTTGGGAAGTAGGGTCAGGGTCACAGATACGCAGTATTTT. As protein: CASSLGSRVRVTDTQYF.